This T cell receptor (beta chain) was captured by sequencing in a study of Graves' ophthalmopathy and Graves' hyperthyroidism. Hyperthyroidism was new, under 2 months, in patients aged 18 to 65. Pregnancy or lactation, uncontrolled infections and other autoimmune diseases were grounds for excluding patients. RNA transcripts were the template, and TCR beta CDR3 regions were amplified from them. Following a first-round RT-PCR that used HTBI primers, a second-round multiplex PCR was carried out. Using its own MiXCR run on the multiplex PCR reads, TCRdb lists one record per CDR3 protein. The sample contains hundreds of thousands of distinct CDR3 sequences, around 21% of which appear only once. Regarding the study as a whole: A 13-signature model separated ophthalmopathy from stable hyperthyroidism, just under 90% sensitivity, about 81% specificity.

This clonotype appeared many times. What it recognizes is unknown. This CDR3 region has 12 residues. Germline-derived CDR1 and CDR2 are WSHSY and SAAADI. Trimming took 0 bases from V and 5 from J, leaving 4 bases between them. Sequenced input: peripheral blood. The origin of this receptor is a woman under 30 with stable Graves' hyperthyroidism. V gene TRBV10-2 combines with J gene TRBJ1-2; D call uncertain. CDR3 loop: CASSESGYGYTF. The CDR3 bases are TGCGCCAGCAGTGAGTCAGGGTATGGCTACACCTTC.